This entry lists 9 T cell receptor beta chains sequenced from one sample in a study of PD-1 blockade in classical Hodgkin lymphoma. Produced via immunoSEQ multiplex PCR; TCRdb's table is partial and in-frame only. Among around 45,000 clones listed, roughly 78% were seen once. Time point reported: cycle 4 day 1 (C4D1), after 5 to 7 weeks of nivolumab. All patients relapsed after autologous stem cell transplantation, and brentuximab vedotin exposure varied. Specimen: peripheral blood mononuclear cells (PBMCs), collected before the fourth cycle of nivolumab. These receptors were collected from a human donor with classical Hodgkin lymphoma.

This chain links TRBV7-9 with TRBJ1-1, with D maybe TRBD1 (5 bases). The CDR3 is 13 residues long. Trimming removed 5 bases at V and 4 bases at J, with 11 bases between. CDR1 is SEHNR, CDR2 FQNEAQ, per germline (reference sequence). The CDR3 sequence is CASSRQGGTEAFF. The CDR3 DNA follows: TGTGCCAGCAGCAGGCAGGGTGGCACTGAAGCTTTCTTT.

This sequence joins TRBV14 and TRBJ2-2; D unresolved. V was pared by 1 base and J by 1 base, with 13 bases between. CDR1 and CDR2 from the germline V gene are SGHDN and FVKESK. This CDR3 has 17 amino acids. CDR3 sequence (DNA): TGTGCCAGCAGCCAAGTTCGGGTTCTAGGGAACACCGGGGAGCTGTTTTTT. It specifies CASSQVRVLGNTGELFF.

This clone has only a few counts. The rearrangement links TRBV30 to TRBJ1-5; D is undetermined. Germline V gene data show CDR1 as GTSNPN and CDR2 as SVGIG (reference sequence). The ends were cut back, 1 base at V and 0 bases at J, with 4 bases in the middle. The CDR3 has 13 residues. The CDR3 region has the DNA TGTGCCTGGAGTGCAGATAGCAATCAGCCCCAGCATTTT. Translation gives CAWSADSNQPQHF.

The gene calls are TRBV13 and TRBJ1-2; no clear D gene. Trimming took 4 bases from V and 4 from J, leaving 10 bases between them. Looked up from germline, CDR1 is PRHDT and CDR2 is FYEKMQ (reference sequence). The CDR3 has 13 amino acids. The CDR3: CASSSLASYGYTF. In DNA form, the CDR3 reads TGTGCCAGCAGCTCGTTGGCTTCCTATGGCTACACCTTC.

This clone was detected only a few times. V gene TRBV9 combines with J gene TRBJ1-2; the D is unclear. Germline V gene sequence: CDR1 SGDLS, CDR2 YYNGEE. The CDR3 is 15 amino acids. The ends were cut back, 0 bases at V and 3 bases at J, with 12 bases in the middle. CDR3 in amino acids: CASSVATVGYYGYTF. CDR3 sequence (DNA): TGTGCCAGCAGCGTAGCTACGGTGGGCTACTATGGCTACACCTTC.

This clone showed up just once. V usage is TRBV5-1 and J usage is TRBJ2-5, with D possibly being TRBD2 (5 bases). Germline-derived CDR1 and CDR2 are SGHRS and YFSETQ. CDR3 length: 14 residues. V dropped 2 bases and J dropped 3 bases, with 11 bases sitting between them. CDR3 sequence reads: CASSFGLLEETQYF. The CDR3 DNA sequence: TGCGCCAGCAGCTTTGGACTTCTTGAAGAGACCCAGTACTTC.

This chain uses TRBV7-2 with TRBJ2-3, with 7 bases that match TRBD1. The CDR3 totals 15 residues. V lost 5 bases, J lost 0 bases, and 5 bases stayed unmatched. Per the germline V gene, CDR1 is SGHTA and CDR2 is FQGNSA. The CDR3 DNA follows: TGTGCCAGCAGCCAACAGGGGATTAGCACAGATACGCAGTATTTT. This gives the protein CASSQQGISTDTQYF.

The V and J genes are TRBV30 and TRBJ2-1, with 9 bases identical to TRBD1. Germline CDR1 GTSNPN, CDR2 SVGIG (reference sequence). The CDR3 sequence is 15 residues long. V trimming: 0 bases; J trimming: 7 bases; junction bases outside the gene matches: 7. The CDR3 DNA is TGTGCCTGGAGTGTTACCGGGACAGGGAAAAATGAGCAGTTCTTC. It specifies CAWSVTGTGKNEQFF.

The DNA for the CDR3 is TGCGCCAGCAGCCCCCGGGACACGTTCTACGAGCAGTACTTC. Its protein is CASSPRDTFYEQYF. The chain is built from TRBV5-1 and TRBJ2-7; maybe TRBD1 (6 bases). With 4 bases removed from V and 3 bases from J, the gap between germline ends came to 14 bases. CDR3 length: 14 residues. CDR1 is SGHRS and CDR2 is YFSETQ in the germline V gene.